This T cell receptor beta chain was identified during a study of T cells in Graves' hyperthyroidism and ophthalmopathy. Trimming took off 5 bases at V and 2 bases at J, with 9 bases between the two ends. The CDR3 totals 14 residues. Germline V gene lookup returns CDR1 KGHDR and CDR2 SFDVKD. The CDR3 regions of TCR beta were amplified from RNA transcripts. A first-round RT-PCR of the TCR CDR3 used the HTBI primer set. Using its own MiXCR run on the multiplex PCR reads, TCRdb lists one record per CDR3 protein. The sample yields some 300,000 distinct CDR3 sequences, roughly 19% seen once. The TCR sequence derives from a man aged 45 to 65 with Graves' ophthalmopathy. The chain is built from TRBV24-1 and TRBJ1-3; no firm D call. Input material: blood. The CDR3 sequence is CATSAGSAGNTIYF. The CDR3, as DNA: TGTGCCACCAGTGCGGGGTCTGCTGGAAACACCATATATTTT.